The 29 T cell receptor beta chains reported below all come from one sample, sequenced in a study of regulatory T cells in long-lasting Graves disease. Time point: persistent/refractory GD, antithyroid drugs over 5 years with positive TRAb. RNA isolated from PBMCs was used to make the TCR library. Combining iRepertoire HTBI primers with Arm-PCR of CDR3 regions, the authors built TCR beta libraries. TCRdb re-derived calls from the multiplex PCR reads in MiXCR, one entry per CDR3 protein. The sample yields about 660,000 distinct CDR3 sequences, about 32% seen once. The sequencing used peripheral blood mononuclear cells (PBMCs), collected when the disease was refractory, from a patient treated with antithyroid drugs. These receptors all come from a female donor with Graves disease.

Worth noting for this clonotype: The junction does not match germline at one end; this may be a read error. V usage is TRBV29-1 and J usage is TRBJ2-7; unclear D gene. The germline V gene encodes CDR1 SQVTM and CDR2 ANQGSEA. The length of the CDR3 is 10 residues. This CDR3 is CSVQDYEQYF. DNA for the CDR3: TGCAGCGTTCAAGACTACGAGCAGTACTTC.

Only a few counts were recorded for this clonotype. The chain uses TRBV6-1 and TRBJ1-2; D possibly corresponds to TRBD1 (6 bases). Trimming left V 6 bases short and J 4 bases short, with 15 bases between. The CDR3 totals 14 residues. Germline V gene sequence: CDR1 MNHNS, CDR2 SASEGT. CDR3 region: CASREREGGYGYTF. The CDR3 nucleotides are TGTGCCAGCAGGGAGCGAGAGGGGGGCTATGGCTACACCTTC.

This clonotype occurred a few times. This chain connects TRBV6-1 to TRBJ1-1, with D tentatively TRBD1 (5 bases). Trimming took 7 bases from V and 1 from J, leaving 7 bases between them. This CDR3 region has 12 residues. Germline V gives CDR1 MNHNS, CDR2 SASEGT. The CDR3 DNA sequence: TGTGCCAGCATCGGGGGGAACACTGAAGCTTTCTTT. It encodes CASIGGNTEAFF.

The gene calls are TRBV28 and TRBJ1-3; D may be TRBD1 (6 bases). This CDR3 is 14 amino acids long. Germline V gene sequence: CDR1 MDHEN, CDR2 SYDVKM. The V and J ends lost 5 bases and 7 bases respectively, with 15 bases between them. The CDR3 loop is CASSVQGGSNTIYF. CDR3 bases: TGTGCCAGCAGTGTACAGGGAGGTTCCAACACCATATATTTT.

Many counts were recorded for this clonotype. V and J are TRBV11-2 and TRBJ1-1; D not resolved. The CDR3 totals 14 residues. The V end lost 1 base, the J end lost 5 bases, and 11 bases lay between the germline ends. The germline CDR1 and CDR2 sequences are SGHAT and FQNNGV. The CDR3 protein is CASSLVAGRTEAFF. The CDR3 coding sequence is TGTGCCAGCAGCTTAGTGGCGGGGAGGACTGAAGCTTTCTTT.

The V gene is TRBV5-1, the J gene TRBJ1-1, with D tentatively TRBD1 (5 bases). Trimming stripped 3 bases from V and 0 bases from J, with 12 bases between. The CDR3 is 15 residues long. CDR1 is SGHRS and CDR2 is YFSETQ in the germline V gene. CDR3 nucleotides: TGCGCCAGCAGCTATCAGGGTCGGATGAACACTGAAGCTTTCTTT. Translating gives CASSYQGRMNTEAFF.

The rearrangement uses TRBV7-2 and TRBJ2-5; 9 bases match TRBD2. Unmatched junction bases numbered 8, after V lost 4 bases and J lost 5 bases. The CDR3 contains 15 residues. The germline gives CDR1 SGHTA, CDR2 FQGNSA. The CDR3 DNA reads TGTGCCAGCAGCTCCATAGCGGGAGTCACCGAGACCCAGTACTTC. Protein sequence: CASSSIAGVTETQYF.

The count of this clonotype is one. The genes are TRBV6-5 and TRBJ2-4; TRBD2 might be the D (6 bases). The CDR3 totals 18 residues. Germline V gives CDR1 MNHEY, CDR2 SVGAGI. The ends were cut back, 0 bases at V and 6 bases at J, with 21 bases in the middle. The CDR3 bases are TGTGCCAGCAGTTACTCTCCCCTTAGCGGCGGAGCGGGAAACATTCAGTACTTC. Encoded protein: CASSYSPLSGGAGNIQYF.

This clonotype was observed at least ten times. At one of its ends the junction is not consistent with the germline gene, which may arise from a read error. CDR3: CASSSQGNTEAFF. In DNA form, the CDR3 reads TGTGCCAGCAGTTCGCAGGGAAACACTGAAGCTTTCTTT. The V call is TRBV5-1, the J call TRBJ1-1; a weak D match, TRBD1 (5 bases). The length of the CDR3 is 13 residues. CDR1 and CDR2 (germline): SGHRS, YFSETQ. Complete variable domain (other parts from reference TRBV5-1 and TRBJ1-1): KAGVTQTPRYLIKTRGQQVTLSCSPISGHRSVSWYQQTPGQGLQFLFEYFSETQRNKGNFPGRFSGRQFSNSRSEMNVSTLELGDSALYLCASSSQGNTEAFFGQGTRLTVV.

The chain combines TRBV6-1 with TRBJ2-3; 12 bases line up with TRBD1. CDR3 length: 16 residues. CDR1 and CDR2 (germline): MNHNS, SASEGT. V was clipped by 3 bases and J by 4 bases; unmatched bases: 5. CDR3 region: CASSDPGQGASDTQYF. The CDR3 DNA sequence: TGTGCCAGCAGTGACCCGGGACAGGGGGCTTCAGATACGCAGTATTTT.

The chain carries TRBV4-2 and TRBJ1-1; 8 nucleotides align to TRBD1. The CDR3 totals 18 residues. The ends lost 0 bases at V and 5 bases at J; junction bases unmatched: 14. Germline loops: CDR1 LGHNA, CDR2 YNFKEQ. As DNA, the CDR3 is TGTGCCAGCAGCCAAGATGGGAGTAGCAGGGGGCGCGGAACTGAAGCTTTCTTT. This encodes CASSQDGSSRGRGTEAFF.

As to this clonotype: This is likely an artifact of a read error, given a far larger clone one base away. This chain uses TRBV6-1 with TRBJ1-2; 7 nucleotides align to TRBD1. Looked up from germline, CDR1 is MNHNS and CDR2 is SASEGT. The CDR3 spans 13 residues. The DNA for the CDR3 is TGTGACAGCAGCCCCGGGACAGCTTATGGCTACACCTTC. This encodes CDSSPGTAYGYTF.

The chain couples TRBV14 to TRBJ2-7, with 7 positions matching TRBD2. The CDR3 spans 14 residues. The germline V gene has CDR1 SGHDN and CDR2 FVKESK. Trimming took 10 bases from V and 2 from J; bases not matched to a gene: 11. The CDR3 protein is CANTPGGSPYEQYF. The CDR3 DNA is TGTGCCAACACACCCGGCGGGAGCCCCTACGAGCAGTACTTC.

There are a few counts of this clonotype. This chain's CDR3 is CASSGIIPTYEQYF. Here the CDR3 DNA reads TGTGCCAGCAGTGGCATCATACCAACCTACGAGCAGTACTTC. The rearrangement uses TRBV25-1 and TRBJ2-7; no firm D call. Germline V gives CDR1 MGHDK, CDR2 SYGVNS. CDR3 length: 14 amino acids. The germline V and J ends were trimmed by 4 bases and 2 bases, with 12 bases remaining between them.

This clonotype has only a few counts. Written as DNA, the CDR3 is TGTGCCAGCAGCCCAGGGTATGGGGCCAACGTCCTGACTTTC. Its protein product is CASSPGYGANVLTF. J is TRBJ2-6 and V is TRBV3-1; the D gene is possibly TRBD1 (5 bases). This CDR3 is 14 amino acids long. V lost 4 bases and J 3 bases, leaving 7 bases between the germline ends. CDR1 is LGHDT and CDR2 is YNNKEL in the germline V gene (reference sequence).

This clonotype was seen a few times. The V call is TRBV6-1, the J call TRBJ1-1; 10 bases line up with TRBD1. The junction had 5 bases not matched to a gene; V was cut back by 4 bases and J by 3 bases. Germline lookup yields CDR1 MNHNS and CDR2 SASEGT. The CDR3 runs to 15 residues. As DNA, the CDR3 is TGTGCCAGCAGTGCTTACGGGACAGGGGACACTGAAGCTTTCTTT. Translated: CASSAYGTGDTEAFF.

This clonotype came up once. The CDR3 loop reads CATSSPVPSGRDGEQYF. In nucleotides, the CDR3 is TGTGCCACCAGCAGCCCCGTCCCTAGCGGGAGGGACGGGGAGCAGTACTTC. The J gene is TRBJ2-7, the V gene TRBV15; 12 positions agree with TRBD2. The CDR3 sequence is 17 residues long. The trim removed 3 bases at V and 7 bases at J, leaving 13 bases unmatched. CDR1 LNHNV and CDR2 YYDKDF come from the germline V gene (reference sequence).

This clonotype was observed at least ten times. The chain is built from TRBV11-3 and TRBJ1-2; no clear D gene. CDR3 size: 11 residues. V was pared by 5 bases and J by 3 bases, with 4 bases between. Germline CDR1 SGHNT, CDR2 YENEEA. The CDR3 DNA reads as TGTGCCAGCAGCCGACACTATGGCTACACCTTC. Its translation is CASSRHYGYTF.

This clonotype was seen ten or more times. The rearrangement links TRBV7-7 to TRBJ2-2, with D hard to call. Trimming removed 5 bases at V and 4 bases at J, with 8 bases between. The CDR3 totals 13 residues. Germline V lookup: CDR1 SSHAT, CDR2 FNYEAQ (reference sequence). CDR3 in amino acids: CASSPEITGELFF. The CDR3 coding sequence is TGTGCCAGCAGCCCAGAGATCACCGGGGAGCTGTTTTTT.

This clonotype was observed a handful of times. CDR3 protein: CASSPLDRGRHEQYF. CDR3 in DNA: TGTGCCAGCAGCCCCCTGGACAGGGGGAGACACGAGCAGTACTTC. The chain is built from TRBV14 and TRBJ2-7, with TRBD1 identical over 10 bases. This CDR3 is 15 amino acids long. With 4 bases clipped from V and 5 bases from J, the junction kept 8 bases outside the gene matches. The germline CDR1 and CDR2 sequences are SGHDN and FVKESK.

The rearrangement uses TRBV2 and TRBJ2-4; D is unresolved. Germline CDR1 reads SNHLY; CDR2 reads FYNNEI. This CDR3 comprises 14 residues. Between the trimmed V and J ends, which lost 1 base and 6 bases, there was a span of 10 bases. CDR3 nucleotide sequence: TGTGCCAGCAGTGAAGGGGGTTATGGAAACATTCAGTACTTC. Protein product: CASSEGGYGNIQYF.

This clonotype was recorded once. The rearrangement uses TRBV10-3 and TRBJ1-6, with a possible D match to TRBD1 (5 bases). Germline CDR1 and CDR2: ENHRY and SYGVKD. This CDR3 spans 14 amino acids. V shed 6 bases and J shed 8 bases, with 14 bases lying between them. CDR3 protein: CAISLQGSDSPLHF. The CDR3 region has the DNA TGTGCCATCAGCCTCCAGGGTTCGGATTCACCCCTCCACTTT.

This clonotype was seen many times. The chain couples TRBV27 to TRBJ1-1; D perhaps matches TRBD1 (6 bases). V gave up 6 bases and J gave up 5 bases, with 13 bases separating them. This CDR3 spans 13 amino acids. Per germline, CDR1 MNHEY and CDR2 SMNVEV (reference sequence). This chain's CDR3 is CASRTHRVTEAFF. CDR3 DNA: TGTGCCAGCAGAACCCACAGGGTTACTGAAGCTTTCTTT.

The V and J genes are TRBV27 and TRBJ1-5, with TRBD1 as a possible D gene (5 bases). Germline assignment: CDR1 MNHEY and CDR2 SMNVEV (reference sequence). The CDR3 length is 14 residues. Trimming took 6 bases from V and 7 from J, leaving 16 bases between them. The CDR3 sequence: CASSTGLRGQPQHF. In DNA, the CDR3 is TGTGCCAGCAGCACGGGCCTACGGGGGCAGCCCCAGCATTTT.

This clonotype has at least ten counts. The J gene is TRBJ2-2, the V gene TRBV6-5; 15 nucleotides match TRBD2. In germline, CDR1 is MNHEY, CDR2 SVGAGI. The CDR3 has 17 amino acids. V lost 4 bases, J lost 6 bases, and 6 bases stayed unmatched. The CDR3 DNA reads TGTGCCAGCAGTTTCCCGGGACTAGCGGGAGGAGCCGGGGAGCTGTTTTTT. Translating gives CASSFPGLAGGAGELFF.

The genes are TRBV6-5 and TRBJ1-1; D is unclear. Trimming cost V 1 base and J 1 base, with 7 bases left between them. The CDR3 is 14 residues long. Germline V CDR1 and CDR2: MNHEY, SVGAGI. The CDR3 spells CASSYYSANTEAFF. The DNA for the CDR3 is TGTGCCAGCAGTTACTACTCGGCGAACACTGAAGCTTTCTTT.

This clonotype was seen more than once but under ten times. The V gene is TRBV20-1, the J gene TRBJ2-7; TRBD2 aligns across 15 bases. This CDR3 region has 19 residues. V shed 4 bases, J shed 0 bases, and the junction held 13 bases outside the gene matches. Germline lookup yields CDR1 DFQATT and CDR2 SNEGSKA (reference sequence). The CDR3, as DNA: TGCAGTGCTATCACATTACCGGGACTAGCGGGAGGACACTCCTACGAGCAGTACTTC. The encoded protein is CSAITLPGLAGGHSYEQYF.

The chain couples TRBV6-2 or TRBV6-3 to TRBJ2-7; weak D call: TRBD2 (6 bases). Trimming took off 0 bases at V and 7 bases at J, with 13 bases between the two ends. This CDR3 has 14 amino acids. Germline V gives CDR1 MNHEY, CDR2 SVGEGT. CDR3 sequence reads: CASSYSNRGGEQYF. The CDR3 DNA reads TGTGCCAGCAGTTACTCGAATAGGGGAGGAGAGCAGTACTTC.

The chain recombines TRBV24-1 with TRBJ1-5, with D possibly TRBD1 on 6 matching bases. The CDR3 loop spans 14 amino acids. Germline CDR1 reads KGHDR; CDR2 reads SFDVKD. Trimming left V 4 bases short and J 10 bases short, with 16 bases between. The CDR3 DNA follows: TGTGCCACCAGTGACTACAGGGCGGAGGGACCCCAGCATTTT. It yields the protein CATSDYRAEGPQHF.